These T cell receptor beta chains were read from a single sample in a study of early T cells in non-severe SARS-CoV-2 infection. From the 5' RACE reads, TCRdb called clonotypes with MiXCR, one entry per CDR3 protein. Of 65,000 to 85,000 distinct CDR3 sequences listed, 9% to 10% are singletons. The sample in question was whole blood, obtained at baseline. The receptor source for this set is an adult who was a healthcare worker with PCR-confirmed SARS-CoV-2 infection or an uninfected control (not recorded which). Each CDR3 is given with its conserved first and last residue. The order of the fields is CDR3 length, clone size, J gene, D gene, V gene, CDR3 protein, CDR3 DNA. A D gene is named only where the DNA matches it firmly. Clone size is shown for a subset of rows, as once, few, many or a class of expanded clone.

CDR3 length: 12
clone size: many
J gene: TRBJ1-1
D gene: .
V gene: TRBV29-1
CDR3 protein: CSVRVVNREAFF
CDR3 DNA: TGCAGCGTGAGGGTGGTGAACCGTGAAGCTTTCTTT

CDR3 length: 15
clone size: few
J gene: TRBJ2-2
D gene: TRBD1
V gene: TRBV29-1
CDR3 protein: CSARTGTANTGELFF
CDR3 DNA: TGCAGCGCCAGAACCGGGACAGCTAACACCGGGGAGCTGTTTTTT

CDR3 length: 12
clone size: .
J gene: TRBJ2-7
D gene: .
V gene: TRBV20-1
CDR3 protein: CSAPTSSYEQYF
CDR3 DNA: TGCAGTGCCCCGACTAGCTCCTACGAGCAGTACTTC

CDR3 length: 17
clone size: .
J gene: TRBJ2-1
D gene: TRBD1
V gene: TRBV24-1
CDR3 protein: CATSDLAAGTGGGEQFF
CDR3 DNA: TGTGCCACCAGTGATTTGGCCGCCGGGACAGGGGGCGGTGAGCAGTTCTTC

CDR3 length: 15
clone size: many
J gene: TRBJ2-3
D gene: TRBD1
V gene: TRBV7-6
CDR3 protein: CASSPQVDRGDTQYF
CDR3 DNA: TGTGCCAGCAGCCCCCAGGTCGACAGGGGAGATACGCAGTATTTT

CDR3 length: 16
clone size: many
J gene: TRBJ2-1
D gene: TRBD2
V gene: TRBV7-2
CDR3 protein: CASSPDGTSGVNEQFF
CDR3 DNA: TGTGCCAGCAGCCCCGACGGGACTAGCGGGGTCAATGAGCAGTTCTTC

CDR3 length: 12
clone size: .
J gene: TRBJ1-2
D gene: .
V gene: TRBV6-2/TRBV6-3
CDR3 protein: CASRLRERGYTF
CDR3 DNA: TGTGCCAGCAGGCTCCGAGAACGCGGCTACACCTTC

CDR3 length: 14
clone size: .
J gene: TRBJ2-2
D gene: .
V gene: TRBV5-1
CDR3 protein: CASSLGTKAGELFF
CDR3 DNA: TGCGCCAGCAGCTTGGGCACTAAAGCCGGGGAGCTGTTTTTT

CDR3 length: 13
clone size: .
J gene: TRBJ1-2
D gene: .
V gene: TRBV7-2
CDR3 protein: CASSPTGTYGYTF
CDR3 DNA: TGTGCCAGCAGCCCGACAGGAACCTATGGCTACACCTTC

CDR3 length: 16
clone size: many
J gene: TRBJ1-2
D gene: TRBD1
V gene: TRBV3-1
CDR3 protein: CASSQDLQGAYYGYTF
CDR3 DNA: TGTGCCAGCAGCCAAGATCTGCAGGGGGCATACTATGGCTACACCTTC

CDR3 length: 16
clone size: many
J gene: TRBJ2-1
D gene: .
V gene: TRBV12-3/TRBV12-4
CDR3 protein: CASSLDRDSFRNEQFF
CDR3 DNA: TGTGCCAGCAGTCTGGACCGGGACTCGTTCAGAAATGAGCAGTTCTTC

CDR3 length: 15
clone size: .
J gene: TRBJ2-1
D gene: .
V gene: TRBV6-2/TRBV6-3
CDR3 protein: CASSSRDGHYNEQFF
CDR3 DNA: TGTGCCAGCAGTTCCCGGGACGGACACTACAATGAGCAGTTCTTC

CDR3 length: 16
clone size: few
J gene: TRBJ2-7
D gene: TRBD2
V gene: TRBV4-2
CDR3 protein: CASSQDTGGSGYEQYF
CDR3 DNA: TGTGCCAGCAGCCAAGATACGGGGGGGAGCGGGTACGAGCAGTACTTC

CDR3 length: 16
clone size: many
J gene: TRBJ1-6
D gene: .
V gene: TRBV5-6
CDR3 protein: CASSDNGFGPNSPLHF
CDR3 DNA: TGTGCCAGCAGCGATAACGGATTTGGGCCAAATTCACCCCTCCACTTT

CDR3 length: 17
clone size: many
J gene: TRBJ1-2
D gene: .
V gene: TRBV7-2
CDR3 protein: CASSLQKISLDGYGYTF
CDR3 DNA: TGTGCCAGCAGCTTACAAAAGATCTCCTTAGACGGCTATGGCTACACCTTC

CDR3 length: 18
clone size: many
J gene: TRBJ2-7
D gene: .
V gene: TRBV6-2/TRBV6-3
CDR3 protein: CASSYPIGTGKTDYEQYF
CDR3 DNA: TGTGCCAGCAGTTACCCCATCGGAACAGGGAAGACTGACTACGAGCAGTACTTC

CDR3 length: 21
clone size: many
J gene: TRBJ2-1
D gene: TRBD2
V gene: TRBV12-5
CDR3 protein: CASGLVLGGLAGPLRDNEQFF
CDR3 DNA: TGTGCTAGTGGTTTGGTATTAGGTGGACTAGCGGGCCCCCTCCGGGACAATGAGCAGTTCTTC

CDR3 length: 14
clone size: .
J gene: TRBJ2-1
D gene: TRBD2
V gene: TRBV12-3/TRBV12-4
CDR3 protein: CASRTSGRANEQFF
CDR3 DNA: TGTGCCAGCCGGACTAGCGGGAGGGCGAATGAGCAGTTCTTC

CDR3 length: 16
clone size: many
J gene: TRBJ2-1
D gene: .
V gene: TRBV7-8
CDR3 protein: CASSLTAGPGNNEQFF
CDR3 DNA: TGTGCCAGCAGCTTAACCGCGGGGCCCGGAAACAATGAGCAGTTCTTC

CDR3 length: 15
clone size: few
J gene: TRBJ2-3
D gene: TRBD1
V gene: TRBV4-1
CDR3 protein: CASSQAGTGSDTQYF
CDR3 DNA: TGCGCCAGCAGCCAAGCGGGGACAGGGTCAGATACGCAGTATTTT

CDR3 length: 14
clone size: few
J gene: TRBJ1-4
D gene: TRBD1
V gene: TRBV9
CDR3 protein: CASSRGQGGEKLFF
CDR3 DNA: TGTGCCAGCAGCCGGGGACAGGGAGGTGAAAAACTGTTTTTT

CDR3 length: 16
clone size: few
J gene: TRBJ2-1
D gene: TRBD1
V gene: TRBV29-1
CDR3 protein: CSVDDFRGTGNGMQFF
CDR3 DNA: TGCAGCGTTGATGATTTTCGGGGGACAGGTAACGGGATGCAGTTCTTC

CDR3 length: 15
clone size: many
J gene: TRBJ2-2
D gene: .
V gene: TRBV4-2
CDR3 protein: CASTRDFSNTGELFF
CDR3 DNA: TGTGCCAGCACCCGGGACTTTTCGAACACCGGGGAGCTGTTTTTT

CDR3 length: 16
clone size: .
J gene: TRBJ2-1
D gene: TRBD2
V gene: TRBV29-1
CDR3 protein: CSVERLAGSSYNEQFF
CDR3 DNA: TGCAGCGTTGAGCGACTAGCGGGATCCTCCTACAATGAGCAGTTCTTC

CDR3 length: 13
clone size: many
J gene: TRBJ2-7
D gene: .
V gene: TRBV10-3
CDR3 protein: CAISESTGYEQYF
CDR3 DNA: TGTGCCATCAGTGAGTCGACAGGCTACGAGCAGTACTTC

CDR3 length: 14
clone size: few
J gene: TRBJ2-7
D gene: .
V gene: TRBV28
CDR3 protein: CASSSKDSFYEQYF
CDR3 DNA: TGTGCCAGCAGTTCAAAGGACAGCTTCTACGAGCAGTACTTC

CDR3 length: 15
clone size: .
J gene: TRBJ1-2
D gene: TRBD1
V gene: TRBV4-3
CDR3 protein: CASSQDPGGNYGYTF
CDR3 DNA: TGCGCCAGCAGCCAAGATCCAGGGGGTAACTATGGCTACACCTTC

CDR3 length: 14
clone size: many
J gene: TRBJ2-5
D gene: .
V gene: TRBV28
CDR3 protein: CASTLTGVQETQYF
CDR3 DNA: TGTGCCAGCACCCTGACTGGGGTCCAAGAGACCCAGTACTTC

CDR3 length: 19
clone size: many
J gene: TRBJ2-6
D gene: TRBD1
V gene: TRBV6-2/TRBV6-3
CDR3 protein: CASSLRPGTGPPGANVLTF
CDR3 DNA: TGTGCCAGCAGTCTAAGGCCCGGGACAGGCCCGCCTGGGGCCAACGTCCTGACTTTC

CDR3 length: 16
clone size: .
J gene: TRBJ2-7
D gene: TRBD2
V gene: TRBV28
CDR3 protein: CASSPRQGTSTREQYF
CDR3 DNA: TGTGCCAGCAGCCCCCGGCAAGGGACTAGCACTCGCGAGCAGTACTTC

CDR3 length: 14
clone size: .
J gene: TRBJ1-2
D gene: TRBD1
V gene: TRBV7-2
CDR3 protein: CASSGTVANYGYTF
CDR3 DNA: TGTGCCAGCAGCGGGACAGTAGCTAACTATGGCTACACCTTC

CDR3 length: 13
clone size: many
J gene: TRBJ2-3
D gene: .
V gene: TRBV28
CDR3 protein: CASSFQGTDTQYF
CDR3 DNA: TGTGCCAGCAGTTTCCAGGGAACAGATACGCAGTATTTT

CDR3 length: 15
clone size: few
J gene: TRBJ2-5
D gene: TRBD1
V gene: TRBV6-2/TRBV6-3
CDR3 protein: CASRKTGGSKETQYF
CDR3 DNA: TGTGCCAGCAGAAAGACAGGGGGCTCAAAGGAGACCCAGTACTTC

CDR3 length: 14
clone size: .
J gene: TRBJ2-7
D gene: .
V gene: TRBV11-3
CDR3 protein: CATKPGLATDEQYF
CDR3 DNA: TGTGCCACCAAGCCGGGGCTAGCCACGGACGAGCAGTACTTC

CDR3 length: 21
clone size: many
J gene: TRBJ2-1
D gene: TRBD2
V gene: TRBV4-3
CDR3 protein: CASSQVSGAKSAGDFYGEQFF
CDR3 DNA: TGCGCCAGCAGCCAAGTATCGGGGGCCAAATCAGCGGGAGATTTTTATGGTGAGCAGTTCTTC

CDR3 length: 14
clone size: few
J gene: TRBJ2-7
D gene: .
V gene: TRBV10-2
CDR3 protein: CASSSLNGMGEQYF
CDR3 DNA: TGCGCCAGCAGTAGCCTTAACGGGATGGGGGAGCAGTACTTC

CDR3 length: 16
clone size: .
J gene: TRBJ2-2
D gene: TRBD2
V gene: TRBV10-3
CDR3 protein: CAISEGVAGRTGELFF
CDR3 DNA: TGTGCCATCAGTGAAGGAGTAGCGGGACGGACCGGGGAGCTGTTTTTT

CDR3 length: 13
clone size: few
J gene: TRBJ1-2
D gene: .
V gene: TRBV7-8
CDR3 protein: CASSLVRDYGYTF
CDR3 DNA: TGTGCCAGCAGCTTAGTTAGGGACTATGGCTACACCTTC

CDR3 length: 12
clone size: .
J gene: TRBJ2-1
D gene: .
V gene: TRBV12-3/TRBV12-4
CDR3 protein: CASSRVGDEQFF
CDR3 DNA: TGTGCCAGCAGCCGGGTGGGGGATGAGCAGTTCTTC

CDR3 length: 18
clone size: many
J gene: TRBJ2-6
D gene: .
V gene: TRBV7-9
CDR3 protein: CASSLRTGRGSGANVLTF
CDR3 DNA: TGTGCCAGCAGCCTACGGACAGGGAGGGGCTCTGGGGCCAACGTCCTGACTTTC